This T cell receptor beta chain was captured in a study of T cell responses to AZD1222 COVID-19 vaccine (dated by TCRdb to 2020 to 2022). Regarding the complete study: Because spike-specific TCR depth and breadth did not differ between the two schedules, AZD1222 recipients who got a second dose at roughly 4 weeks were pooled with those who got a second dose at roughly 12 weeks. TCR sequencing covered 230 or so trial participants: 200 to 220 given two doses of AZD1222 and about 26 given two doses of MenACWY control vaccine. Trial participants were enrolled by age into subgroups of 18-55, 56-69 and 70-plus years, and roughly 150, 30 and 60 TCR-sequenced participants, respectively, were included in these subgroups. Paper-wide results and their limitations: In the small 56-69-year group, the increase in depth fell short of significance, most likely because of low power. Most participants were white British and females outnumbered males, and the authors suggested that clonal diversity may have been underestimated. Reportedly, almost half of the unique spike-specific TCRs recognized epitopes lying outside the regions that are mutated in the B.1.351 and B.1.1.7 variants. Spike-specific TCR breadth and depth rose significantly after two AZD1222 doses compared with day 0 and with MenACWY recipients. Because no day 14 peak-response samples were available, the repertoires could be characterized only after the peak T cell response. Only 5 to 7 AZD1222 recipients were SARS-CoV-2 seropositive at baseline, limiting conclusions about previously exposed vaccinees. The whole spike protein was spanned by vaccine-associated CD4 TCRs, and dominant responses were seen in regions 160-218 and 743-854.

The CDR3 regions of human TCRbeta chains were subjected to immunosequencing. The authors' pipeline ran thus. TCRs in the repertoires were matched against a reference library of SARS-CoV-2-specific TCRs that had been generated with the MIRA antigen-specificity platform. Breadth was defined as the fraction of unique TCRs that were SARS-CoV-2-associated, and depth was defined as the fraction of total T cells that were SARS-CoV-2-associated. Each spike-specific TCR was assigned to its reactive spike region and to a CD4 or CD8 class using the MIRA data. Log10-transformed breadth and depth values were compared by one-way ANOVA with Sidak's multiple comparisons tests. TCRdb stores this immuneACCESS table with in-frame sequences only. Part of the clones is absent; in the studies checked, under half of the shortfall reflects unresolved V genes, and no reason is known for the rest. V, J and clone size reflect that table, while D and trimming were determined from the DNA. Within this sample are about 180,000 clones, with 85% to 90% of them counted one time only. The top ten clones comprise around 0.5% of the sample.

Regarding this clone: Its antigen remains undetermined. Base qualities are not at hand, and no much larger clone is one base apart.

This sample's time point label indicates: baseline before first vaccination. Vaccinee samples came from UK trials COV001 and COV002, including a single-blind randomized controlled phase 2/3 trial of AZD1222 (ChAdOx1 nCoV-19) in healthy adults. Trial participant PBMC samples were collected at day 0 and day 28 after the second dose for TCRbeta chain sequencing. V loses 4 bases, J loses 1 base, and the germline ends lie 13 bases apart. Based on the germline V gene, the CDR1 and CDR2 sequences are MNHEY and SVGAGI. The CDR3 holds 15 amino acids from the cysteine to the phenylalanine. Of all the DNA, just the CDR3 is kept, 45 bases in frame from base 1.

The sample in question was peripheral blood, obtained on day 0 of AZD1222 vaccination. The rearrangement joined TRBV6-5 to TRBJ1-1; TRBD1 might be the D gene, on 6 matching bases. The receptor was derived from an adult in good health. The bases read TGTGCCAGCAGTTTTGCAGGGGTTGGGAACACTGAAGCTTTCTTT. Translation gives CASSFAGVGNTEAFF.